Each of the 31 T cell receptor beta chains below was sequenced from the same sample in a study of blood T cells in healthy people across ages. Next came a second PCR, run for about 7 to 12 cycles, which used a sample-barcoded 5' primer along with a J-beta primer mix. TCRdb analysed the 5' RACE reads with MiXCR anew, one entry per CDR3 protein. The data show around 2 million distinct CDR3 sequences, with approximately 40% seen just once and 23% held by the top ten. The specimen was blood. Source of these receptors: a human donor in good health.

The gene calls are TRBV7-9 and TRBJ1-5; 9 bases match TRBD1. CDR3 size: 15 residues. Per germline, CDR1 SEHNR and CDR2 FQNEAQ (reference sequence). Germline trimming cut 4 bases from V and 4 bases from J; bases unmatched to any gene: 5. The CDR3 loop reads CASSWSGTGNQPQHF. In DNA form, the CDR3 reads TGTGCCAGCAGCTGGTCCGGGACAGGGAATCAGCCCCAGCATTTT.

This clonotype has ten or more counts. This chain links TRBV5-5 with TRBJ2-7; D ambiguous. V was trimmed by 2 bases and J by 3 bases, leaving 6 bases between them. Looked up from germline, CDR1 is SGHKS and CDR2 is YYEKEE (reference sequence). The CDR3 is 12 residues long. The CDR3 reads CASSLTRYEQYF. The CDR3 DNA reads TGTGCCAGCAGCTTAACGCGCTACGAGCAGTACTTC. Filled out from reference TRBV5-5 and TRBJ2-7, the complete variable domain reads DAGVTQSPTHLIKTRGQQVTLRCSPISGHKSVSWYQQVLGQGPQFIFQYYEKEERGRGNFPDRFSARQFPNYSSELNVNALLLGDSALYLCASSLTRYEQYFGPGTRLTVT.

This clonotype was detected only a few times. The chain links TRBV3-1 to TRBJ2-6, with TRBD2 matching over 10 bases. CDR1 LGHDT and CDR2 YNNKEL come from the germline V gene (reference sequence). The CDR3 contains 17 residues. Trimming removed 1 base from V and 2 bases from J; junction bases left unmatched: 2. In DNA form, the CDR3 reads TGTGCCAGCAGCCAAGGAAGCGGGGGGGCTGGGGCCAACGTCCTGACTTTC. It translates to CASSQGSGGAGANVLTF.

This clonotype was detected only a few times. V usage is TRBV12-3 or TRBV12-4 and J usage is TRBJ2-3; either TRBD1 or TRBD2 may fit D (6 bases each). The CDR3 is made up of 14 amino acids. Trimming shortened V by 10 bases and J by 1 base, and 15 bases separated the two germline ends. CDR3 DNA: TGTGCCATAGCGAGGGGGGCCCGCACAGATACGCAGTATTTT. Residues: CAIARGARTDTQYF.

This chain uses TRBV14 with TRBJ2-1; TRBD2 aligns across 10 bases. The CDR3 runs to 18 residues. Losses at the gene ends were 3 bases for V and 6 bases for J; bases not matched to a gene: 14. The germline V gene has CDR1 SGHDN and CDR2 FVKESK. As DNA, the CDR3 is TGTGCCAGCAGCCATGCGCATCGTTCTAGCGGGAGAGGCAATGAGCAGTTCTTC. Its protein is CASSHAHRSSGRGNEQFF.

The chain is built from TRBV12-3 or TRBV12-4 and TRBJ1-2, with 7 positions matching TRBD1. The CDR3 has 14 residues. The trim removed 2 bases at V and 7 bases at J, leaving 7 bases unmatched. The CDR3 protein is CASSLFEGGLGYTF. The CDR3 region has the DNA TGTGCCAGCAGTTTATTCGAAGGGGGCCTTGGCTACACCTTC.

CDR3 sequence reads: CASSQTGRVHQNYGYTF. CDR3 in DNA: TGTGCCAGCAGCCAGACAGGCAGGGTCCATCAAAACTATGGCTACACCTTC. The chain carries TRBV3-1 and TRBJ1-2; maybe TRBD1 (6 bases). The CDR3 has 17 amino acids. Germline assignment: CDR1 LGHDT and CDR2 YNNKEL (reference sequence). V lost 3 bases and J lost 2, with 19 bases in between.

The chain joins TRBV29-1 to TRBJ2-7, with 7 positions matching TRBD1. The germline V gene has CDR1 SQVTM and CDR2 ANQGSEA. V trimming: 6 bases; J trimming: 1 base; junction bases outside the gene matches: 12. The length of the CDR3 is 15 residues. The CDR3: CSVNLPGTESYEQYF. In DNA form, the CDR3 reads TGCAGCGTCAACTTACCCGGGACAGAATCCTACGAGCAGTACTTC.

This clonotype was observed a handful of times. The chain combines TRBV6-2 or TRBV6-3 with TRBJ2-7; D is possibly TRBD1 (5 bases). The CDR3 is 14 residues long. Germline V gene sequence: CDR1 MNHEY, CDR2 SVGEGT. Trimming pared 5 bases from V and 2 bases from J, leaving 13 bases between. In nucleotides, the CDR3 is TGTGCCAGCAGTGGGGCAGGGCGAACCTACGAGCAGTACTTC. This sequence encodes CASSGAGRTYEQYF.

The CDR3 is CSASGASLSSYEQYF. CDR3 DNA sequence: TGCAGTGCTAGCGGGGCAAGCCTCAGCTCCTACGAGCAGTACTTC. The chain joins TRBV20-1 to TRBJ2-7, with D perhaps TRBD1 or TRBD2 (5 bases each). The CDR3 consists of 15 residues. Per germline, CDR1 DFQATT and CDR2 SNEGSKA (reference sequence). Trimming pared 3 bases from V and 0 bases from J, leaving 15 bases between.

Many counts were recorded for this clonotype. The V call is TRBV6-6, the J call TRBJ2-1, with 12 bases matching TRBD2. V trimming: 6 bases; J trimming: 15 bases; junction bases outside the gene matches: 3. This CDR3 is 11 amino acids long. The germline V gene has CDR1 MNHNY and CDR2 SVGAGI (reference sequence). The CDR3 loop is CASSALAGGFF. The CDR3 nucleotides read TGTGCCAGCAGCGCACTAGCGGGGGGGTTCTTC.

The sample holds a few counts of this clonotype. The chain carries TRBV29-1 and TRBJ2-5, with 8 bases fitting TRBD2. V dropped 8 bases and J dropped 10; count of bases not matched to a gene: 15. CDR1 and CDR2 from the germline V gene are SQVTM and ANQGSEA. The CDR3 has 13 residues. The CDR3 DNA follows: TGCAGCTTCAGGACGGGGGGGAATTGGTTCCAGTACTTC. Amino acids: CSFRTGGNWFQYF.

The gene calls are TRBV20-1 and TRBJ2-7, with 9 nucleotides matching TRBD1. Losses at the gene ends were 6 bases for V and 7 bases for J; bases not matched to a gene: 13. Germline V gives CDR1 DFQATT, CDR2 SNEGSKA (reference sequence). This CDR3 region has 14 residues. The CDR3 reads CSAVPGQGPGEQYF. The CDR3 DNA reads as TGCAGTGCCGTCCCGGGACAGGGACCCGGGGAGCAGTACTTC.

In its sample, this clonotype was seen a few times. The V and J genes are TRBV7-9 and TRBJ1-2; a possible D gene is TRBD1 (5 bases). Trimming left V 7 bases short and J 7 bases short, with 16 bases between. The CDR3 runs 13 residues. CDR1 and CDR2 (germline): SEHNR, FQNEAQ (reference sequence). The CDR3: CASTPRAASGYTF. CDR3 DNA: TGTGCCAGCACCCCCAGGGCTGCTTCTGGCTACACCTTC.

This clonotype appeared a few times. This chain links TRBV5-1 with TRBJ2-2; 8 nucleotides line up with TRBD1. The V and J ends lost 4 bases and 6 bases, in that order; junction bases with no gene match: 2. Germline loops: CDR1 SGHRS, CDR2 YFSETQ. The CDR3 spans 13 residues. CDR3 DNA sequence: TGCGCCAGCAGCCTGGACAGGGCCGGGGAGCTGTTTTTT. This sequence encodes CASSLDRAGELFF. Full variable domain (remainder filled in from reference TRBV5-1 and TRBJ2-2): KAGVTQTPRYLIKTRGQQVTLSCSPISGHRSVSWYQQTPGQGLQFLFEYFSETQRNKGNFPGRFSGRQFSNSRSEMNVSTLELGDSALYLCASSLDRAGELFFGEGSRLTVL.

The chain has TRBV12-3 or TRBV12-4 and TRBJ1-5, with D possibly TRBD1 on 6 matching bases. The CDR3 is made up of 16 amino acids. Trimming removed 3 bases from V and 5 bases from J, with 17 bases in between. The CDR3 sequence: CASSLAGEDLDQPQHF. DNA of the CDR3: TGTGCCAGCAGTTTGGCAGGGGAAGATCTAGATCAGCCCCAGCATTTT.

This chain links TRBV6-5 with TRBJ2-3; weak D call: TRBD1 (5 bases). Trimming stripped 2 bases from V and 0 bases from J, with 21 bases between. The CDR3 is 19 residues long. CDR1 is MNHEY, CDR2 SVGAGI, per germline. CDR3: CASSYPDSWGTTSTDTQYF. The CDR3 DNA reads as TGTGCCAGCAGTTACCCGGATTCCTGGGGCACAACTAGCACAGATACGCAGTATTTT.

This clonotype has only a few counts. The rearrangement joins TRBV4-2 to TRBJ2-5, with TRBD2 as a possible D gene (6 bases). This CDR3 comprises 18 residues. Looked up from germline, CDR1 is LGHNA and CDR2 is YNFKEQ. With 0 bases removed from V and 2 bases from J, the gap between germline ends came to 19 bases. The CDR3 spells CASSQEGYKAGQQETQYF. CDR3 in DNA: TGTGCCAGCAGCCAAGAAGGTTATAAGGCGGGGCAGCAAGAGACCCAGTACTTC.

The V call is TRBV6-4, the J call TRBJ1-3; D perhaps matches TRBD1 (6 bases). This CDR3 has 12 residues. Germline CDR1 reads MRHNA; CDR2 reads SNTAGT. V was clipped by 5 bases and J by 8 bases, with 10 bases between them. CDR3 sequence reads: CASSTQGHTIYF. In DNA form, the CDR3 reads TGTGCCAGCAGTACACAGGGTCACACCATATATTTT.

The chain is built from TRBV5-1 and TRBJ2-1; unclear D gene. This CDR3 has 13 amino acids. Germline loops: CDR1 SGHRS, CDR2 YFSETQ. V shed 5 bases and J shed 10 bases, with 16 bases lying between them. The CDR3 reads CASSPAGFREQFF. CDR3 bases: TGCGCCAGCAGTCCGGCTGGGTTCAGGGAGCAGTTCTTC.

As to this clonotype: This is likely a read error, given that the CDR3 carries no conserved phenylalanine or tryptophan at its end. The rearrangement links TRBV4-1 to TRBJ2-7; no reliable D call. V lost 1 base and J 6 bases, leaving 13 bases between the germline ends. The CDR3 consists of 14 residues. Per germline, CDR1 MGHRA and CDR2 YSYEKL. Written as DNA, the CDR3 is TGCGCCAGCAGCCAAGTACAGAAACCGTTCGAGCAGTACTTA. Translating it yields CASSQVQKPFEQYL.

V gene TRBV7-2 combines with J gene TRBJ1-2, with 7 bases aligning to TRBD1. Looked up from germline, CDR1 is SGHTA and CDR2 is FQGNSA. The CDR3 has 15 amino acids. Unmatched junction bases numbered 9, after V lost 1 base and J lost 7 bases. Here the CDR3 reads CTSSLVPGQYSGYTF. CDR3 bases: TGTACCAGCAGCTTAGTCCCGGGACAGTATAGTGGCTACACCTTC.

The rearrangement joins TRBV7-9 to TRBJ1-4; D not certain. V gave up 1 base and J gave up 3 bases, with 12 bases separating them. Germline lookup yields CDR1 SEHNR and CDR2 FQNEAQ (reference sequence). The CDR3 spans 16 residues. The CDR3 bases are TGTGCCAGCAGCTTAGACGGGCGGCCAGCTAATGAAAAACTGTTTTTT. Residues: CASSLDGRPANEKLFF.

The V call is TRBV7-9, the J call TRBJ2-6; D is unclear. V gave up 1 base and J gave up 4 bases, with 14 bases separating them. The V gene's germline CDR1 is SEHNR and CDR2 FQNEAQ (reference sequence). This CDR3 spans 17 amino acids. CDR3 DNA: TGTGCCAGCAGCTTAGTAGGCCATATATCCGGGGCCAACGTCCTGACTTTC. As protein: CASSLVGHISGANVLTF.

This clonotype came up a few times. The V call is TRBV12-3 or TRBV12-4, the J call TRBJ2-3, with 8 nucleotides matching TRBD1. Unmatched junction bases numbered 6, after V lost 5 bases and J lost 5 bases. The length of the CDR3 is 14 residues. The CDR3 DNA reads as TGTGCCAGCAGTCTCCAGGGGACAGGAGATACGCAGTATTTT. It translates to CASSLQGTGDTQYF.

This clonotype was found a few times. This chain links TRBV12-3 or TRBV12-4 with TRBJ2-1; a weak D match, TRBD2 (7 bases). Trimming took off 5 bases at V and 9 bases at J, with 20 bases between the two ends. CDR3 size: 15 residues. CDR3 sequence: CASSAAGARLVEQFF. CDR3 nucleotide sequence: TGTGCCAGCAGTGCGGCGGGGGCCCGGCTGGTTGAGCAGTTCTTC.

The CDR3 DNA sequence: TGCAGTGCTAGCTATTCGGGATATGAAAAACTGTTTTTT. Translation gives CSASYSGYEKLFF. The chain has TRBV20-1 and TRBJ1-4; D unclear. The ends were cut back, 3 bases at V and 6 bases at J, with 11 bases in the middle. Germline CDR1 reads DFQATT; CDR2 reads SNEGSKA (reference sequence). The CDR3 extends over 13 amino acids.

This clonotype came up a few times. The chain combines TRBV27 with TRBJ2-3; D unresolved. V was clipped by 1 base and J by 2 bases, with 10 bases between them. The V gene's germline CDR1 is MNHEY and CDR2 SMNVEV (reference sequence). This CDR3 region has 15 residues. CDR3 loop: CASSLYGSITDTQYF. As DNA, the CDR3 is TGTGCCAGCAGTTTATATGGCTCCATCACAGATACGCAGTATTTT.

In its sample, this clonotype was seen a few times. The chain is built from TRBV10-3 and TRBJ1-3; a possible D gene is TRBD1 (5 bases). The germline gives CDR1 ENHRY, CDR2 SYGVKD. This CDR3 has 13 amino acids. The ends were cut back, 7 bases at V and 0 bases at J, with 7 bases in the middle. This CDR3 is CAITGGSGNTIYF. Written as DNA, the CDR3 is TGTGCCATCACGGGGGGCTCTGGAAACACCATATATTTT.

The gene calls are TRBV18 and TRBJ2-7, with TRBD2 as a possible D gene (5 bases). Trimming pared 5 bases from V and 2 bases from J, leaving 10 bases between. Germline assignment: CDR1 KGHSH and CDR2 LQKENI. This CDR3 is built from 13 residues. In nucleotides, the CDR3 is TGTGCCAGCTCAGGAGGAGCAGCCTACGAGCAGTACTTC. Protein sequence: CASSGGAAYEQYF.

The V and J genes are TRBV6-5 and TRBJ2-1; 8 nucleotides match TRBD2. This CDR3 region has 15 residues. Germline CDR1 MNHEY, CDR2 SVGAGI. The V gene end was trimmed by 5 bases and the J gene end by 7 bases; junction bases not matched to a gene: 10. CDR3 loop: CASSPGGYVRNEQFF. The DNA for the CDR3 is TGTGCCAGCAGTCCGGGGGGGTACGTTAGGAATGAGCAGTTCTTC.